In its sample, the clone carrying this T cell receptor beta chain was seen a few times. This sample is drawn from a study of blood T cell repertoires in COVID-19. Study in general: The cDNA or gDNA used as material had been derived from T cells, B-cell-depleted T cells, or PBMCs.

TCRdb keeps only in-frame clones here, not all; method: immunoSEQ multiplex PCR. The sample holds 95,000 to 100,000 clones; around four fifths are singletons and the top ten take roughly 10%. The CDR3 totals 16 residues. The V and J ends lost 4 bases and 0 bases, in that order; junction bases with no gene match: 4. The germline V gene has CDR1 WNHNN and CDR2 SYGVQD (reference sequence). The clonotype originates from a man aged 65-85 years with acute or convalescent COVID-19. Source material: peripheral blood. This rearrangement joins TRBV10-1 to TRBJ2-2, with 8 bases matching TRBD1. Written as DNA, the CDR3 is TGCGCCAGCAGTGCCCAGGGACAGGCGAACACCGGGGAGCTGTTTTTT. Residues: CASSAQGQANTGELFF.